These 20 T cell receptor beta chains were all obtained from the same sample, sequenced in a study of blood T cells in healthy people across ages. Then a second PCR, running roughly 7 to 11 cycles, was carried out with a sample-barcoded 5' primer and a J-beta primer mix. TCRdb passed the 5' RACE reads through MiXCR, listing each CDR3 protein once. Of 1.5 million to 2 million distinct CDR3 sequences listed, 28% are singletons. The sequenced sample consisted of blood. All receptors derive from a woman aged 30 to 39 in good health.

This clonotype was detected a few times. An end of the junction differs from the germline gene, which may be a read error. The J gene is TRBJ2-5, the V gene TRBV20-1; 7 positions match TRBD2. The CDR3 totals 14 residues. Germline V lookup: CDR1 DFQATT, CDR2 SNEGSKA (reference sequence). The CDR3 sequence: CCAATSSPGETQYF. CDR3 DNA: TGCTGTGCCGCGACTAGCTCACCGGGGGAGACCCAGTACTTC.

V is TRBV10-3 and J is TRBJ2-3; D remains ambiguous. CDR3 length equals 14 residues. The germline gives CDR1 ENHRY, CDR2 SYGVKD. V was trimmed by 10 bases and J by 6 bases, leaving 20 bases between them. The CDR3 is CASSQSGPSDTQYF. CDR3 DNA: TGTGCCAGCAGCCAATCCGGTCCCTCCGATACGCAGTATTTT.

CDR3 residues: CSARGSGPWDEQFF. In DNA form, the CDR3 reads TGCAGTGCTAGAGGGTCAGGGCCATGGGATGAGCAGTTCTTC. This rearrangement joins TRBV20-1 to TRBJ2-1; the D gene is possibly TRBD1 (5 bases). Trimming pared 1 base from V and 8 bases from J, leaving 15 bases between. There are 14 residues in the CDR3. The germline V gene has CDR1 DFQATT and CDR2 SNEGSKA (reference sequence).

This clonotype was seen more than once but under ten times. The chain carries TRBV12-3 or TRBV12-4 and TRBJ2-1; the D is unclear. The V end lost 10 bases, the J end lost 10 bases, and 14 bases lay between the germline ends. This CDR3 has 11 residues. In DNA, the CDR3 is TGTGCCATCAGCCCTCCCAGAGAGCAGTTCTTC. Its translation: CAISPPREQFF.

The J gene is TRBJ2-1, the V gene TRBV10-3; the match to TRBD2 covers 9 bases. The CDR3 has 18 amino acids. Trimming at V came to 1 base and at J to 4 bases, leaving 11 bases not matched to a gene. Germline-derived CDR1 and CDR2 are ENHRY and SYGVKD. The CDR3 DNA follows: TGTGCCATCAGTGAGTGGGCTAGCGGGGTCGTCTCATACAATGAGCAGTTCTTC. Its translation: CAISEWASGVVSYNEQFF.

This clonotype appeared many times. This chain links TRBV7-2 with TRBJ2-5; 10 bases agree with TRBD1. With 5 bases clipped from V and 5 bases from J, the junction kept 8 bases outside the gene matches. CDR3 length: 15 amino acids. CDR1 and CDR2 from the germline V gene are SGHTA and FQGNSA. CDR3 nucleotides: TGTGCCAGCAGCCGTCCCGGGACAGGGGTGGAGACCCAGTACTTC. This encodes CASSRPGTGVETQYF.

This clonotype was detected ten times or more. The chain carries TRBV28 and TRBJ2-4; 7 positions agree with TRBD2. The junction had 8 bases not matched to a gene; V was cut back by 3 bases and J by 6 bases. The CDR3 is 15 residues long. Germline V gene sequence: CDR1 MDHEN, CDR2 SYDVKM. CDR3 protein: CASSLGGGMGNIQYF. DNA for the CDR3: TGTGCCAGCAGTTTGGGGGGGGGTATGGGAAACATTCAGTACTTC.

This clonotype was counted ten times or more. The genes are TRBV7-3 and TRBJ2-1, with 10 bases lining up with TRBD2. CDR1 is SGHTA and CDR2 is FQGTGA in the germline V gene. The junction had 8 bases not matched to a gene; V was cut back by 5 bases and J by 7 bases. The CDR3 sequence is 15 residues long. The CDR3 DNA follows: TGTGCCAGCAGCCCCACTAGCGGGGATTGGAATGAGCAGTTCTTC. Translating gives CASSPTSGDWNEQFF.

This clonotype was counted a few times. The V gene is TRBV10-3, the J gene TRBJ2-3; 9 nucleotides match TRBD2. V trimming: 10 bases; J trimming: 0 bases; junction bases outside the gene matches: 11. Germline CDR1 reads ENHRY; CDR2 reads SYGVKD. The CDR3 covers 16 residues. The CDR3, as DNA: TGTGCCACCGCAGGACTAGCGCCCCGAAGCACAGATACGCAGTATTTT. Translated, it gives CATAGLAPRSTDTQYF.

Only a few counts were recorded for this clonotype. The V gene is TRBV4-1, the J gene TRBJ2-1; 9 bases are shared with TRBD1. The CDR3 runs 15 residues. V trimming: 0 bases; J trimming: 9 bases; junction bases outside the gene matches: 6. CDR1 and CDR2 (germline): MGHRA, YSYEKL. In DNA form, the CDR3 reads TGCGCCAGCAGCCAAGACTTACAGGGGGCGAGTGAGCAGTTCTTC. Protein: CASSQDLQGASEQFF.

This clonotype showed up many times. J is TRBJ2-5 and V is TRBV7-9; unclear D gene. The germline CDR1 and CDR2 sequences are SEHNR and FQNEAQ (reference sequence). Trimming stripped 5 bases from V and 5 bases from J, with 12 bases between. The CDR3 extends over 13 amino acids. This chain's CDR3 is CASSDASIETQYF. The CDR3 DNA sequence: TGTGCCAGCAGCGACGCTTCTATTGAGACCCAGTACTTC. Drawing the rest from reference TRBV7-9 and TRBJ2-5, the complete variable domain is DTGVSQNPRHKITKRGQNVTFRCDPISEHNRLYWYRQTLGQGPEFLTYFQNEAQLEKSRLLSDRFSAERPKGSFSTLEIQRTEQGDSAMYLCASSDASIETQYFGPGTRLLVL.

For this clonotype: This clone may be a read error of a much larger clone one base away. This chain joins TRBV2 and TRBJ2-1; no clear D gene. The DNA end is more similar to TRBJ2-7, so the J call may be wrong. Looked up from germline, CDR1 is SNHLY and CDR2 is FYNNEI. The length of the CDR3 is 14 residues. CDR3: CAGSGVLGFYEQYF. The CDR3 DNA reads as TGTGCCGGCAGTGGAGTGCTCGGGTTTTACGAGCAGTACTTC.

In this sample, this clonotype turned up a few times. V and J are TRBV5-1 and TRBJ1-4; D remains unclear. CDR1 SGHRS and CDR2 YFSETQ come from the germline V gene. The CDR3 is 14 amino acids. Trimming cost V 4 bases and J 1 base, with 8 bases left between them. CDR3 protein: CASSRRGTNEKLFF. CDR3 coding DNA: TGCGCCAGCAGCAGACGGGGAACTAATGAAAAACTGTTTTTT.

This clonotype has ten or more counts. V and J are TRBV15 and TRBJ2-7; D remains ambiguous. V lost 5 bases to trimming and J lost 1 base, with 12 bases between them. The CDR3 sequence is 14 residues long. Germline values: CDR1 LNHNV, CDR2 YYDKDF (reference sequence). The CDR3 reads CATSLDGRSYEQYF. Here the CDR3 DNA reads TGTGCCACCAGCCTGGACGGTCGGTCCTACGAGCAGTACTTC.

This clonotype was recorded a few times. The chain has TRBV29-1 and TRBJ1-2; TRBD1 agrees at 10 bases. The length of the CDR3 is 17 residues. The V and J ends lost 0 bases and 1 base, in that order; junction bases with no gene match: 8. Germline CDR1 is SQVTM and CDR2 is ANQGSEA. CDR3 amino acids: CSVEDPGQGPGNYGYTF. The CDR3 DNA reads as TGCAGCGTTGAAGATCCGGGACAGGGGCCCGGTAACTATGGCTACACCTTC.

This clonotype was picked up a small number of times. The chain recombines TRBV6-2 or TRBV6-3 with TRBJ1-2, with D uncertain. The CDR3 consists of 15 residues. From germline, CDR1 is MNHEY and CDR2 SVGEGT. Trimming shortened V by 4 bases and J by 2 bases, and 14 bases separated the two germline ends. CDR3 in amino acids: CASSSPMQENYGYTF. CDR3 nucleotides: TGTGCCAGCAGTTCGCCGATGCAAGAAAACTATGGCTACACCTTC.

The chain uses TRBV29-1 and TRBJ1-3; D is ambiguous. The germline CDR1 and CDR2 sequences are SQVTM and ANQGSEA. The CDR3 extends over 14 amino acids. The V end lost 7 bases, the J end lost 4 bases, and 17 bases lay between the germline ends. In DNA form, the CDR3 reads TGCAGCGGGCTTGACACCGGGAGAGGAAACACCATATATTTT. As protein: CSGLDTGRGNTIYF.

This clonotype showed up just a few times. CDR3 in DNA: TGTGCCAGTATGCATTTAAGTAGAACTGAAGCTTTCTTT. Translation: CASMHLSRTEAFF. The chain recombines TRBV25-1 with TRBJ1-1; the D is unclear. The CDR3 totals 13 residues. V was cut by 9 bases and J by 5 bases, with 16 bases left in between. Germline CDR1 reads MGHDK; CDR2 reads SYGVNS.

This clonotype came up many times. This chain uses TRBV7-2 with TRBJ2-1, with TRBD2 matching over 11 bases. The CDR3 extends over 15 amino acids. V was clipped by 3 bases and J by 5 bases; unmatched bases: 3. CDR1 and CDR2 (germline): SGHTA, FQGNSA. CDR3 sequence: CASSFRLAGNNEQFF. In DNA form, the CDR3 reads TGTGCCAGCAGCTTCCGACTAGCGGGAAACAATGAGCAGTTCTTC.

This sequence joins TRBV4-1 and TRBJ2-7; a weak D match, TRBD2 (6 bases). Gene TRBJ2-1 matches the end of the DNA better, so the J call may be wrong. The CDR3 extends over 15 amino acids. Germline CDR1 MGHRA, CDR2 YSYEKL. The CDR3 DNA reads as TGCGCCAGCAGCCAAGATCCGGGGACTCCCTACGAGCAGTTCTTC. Amino acid sequence: CASSQDPGTPYEQFF.